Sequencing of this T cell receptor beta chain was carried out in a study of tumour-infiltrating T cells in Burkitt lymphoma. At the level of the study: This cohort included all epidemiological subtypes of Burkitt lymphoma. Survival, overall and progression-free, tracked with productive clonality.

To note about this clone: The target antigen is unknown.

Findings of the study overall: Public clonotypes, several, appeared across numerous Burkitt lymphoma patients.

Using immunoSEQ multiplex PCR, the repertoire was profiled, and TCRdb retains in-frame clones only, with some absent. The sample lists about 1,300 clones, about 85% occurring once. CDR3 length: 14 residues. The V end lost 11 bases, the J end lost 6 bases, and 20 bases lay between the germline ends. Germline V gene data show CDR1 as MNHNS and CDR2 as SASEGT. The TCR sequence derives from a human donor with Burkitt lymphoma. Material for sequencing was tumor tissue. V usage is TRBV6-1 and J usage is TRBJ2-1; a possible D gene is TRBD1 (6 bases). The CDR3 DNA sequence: TGTGCCTCAGGGGATCAAAACGCTGGCAATGAGCAGTTCTTC. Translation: CASGDQNAGNEQFF.